The source of this T cell receptor beta chain is a study of shared clonotypes between healthy human individuals. On this clone: Its cognate antigen is unknown.

Trimming pared 5 bases from V and 8 bases from J, leaving 19 bases between. The CDR3 covers 15 residues. The germline gives CDR1 SGDLS, CDR2 YYNGEE. The study, taken as a whole, reports: Naive subsets, compared against memory subsets, generally had larger estimated richness values.

TCRdb keeps only in-frame clones here, not all; method: immunoSEQ multiplex PCR. The table records 950,000 to 1,300,000 clones, about 70% of them present only once. This receptor was taken from a young man in good health. Sequencing used memory CD4+ T cells sorted from blood. Subset denoted: CD45RA-negative fraction. This rearrangement joins TRBV9 to TRBJ1-4; D may be TRBD1 (6 bases). The CDR3 nucleotides read TGTGCCAGCAGTAGGGACCAGGGGCCGGGGGAAAAACTGTTTTTT. Translated: CASSRDQGPGEKLFF.